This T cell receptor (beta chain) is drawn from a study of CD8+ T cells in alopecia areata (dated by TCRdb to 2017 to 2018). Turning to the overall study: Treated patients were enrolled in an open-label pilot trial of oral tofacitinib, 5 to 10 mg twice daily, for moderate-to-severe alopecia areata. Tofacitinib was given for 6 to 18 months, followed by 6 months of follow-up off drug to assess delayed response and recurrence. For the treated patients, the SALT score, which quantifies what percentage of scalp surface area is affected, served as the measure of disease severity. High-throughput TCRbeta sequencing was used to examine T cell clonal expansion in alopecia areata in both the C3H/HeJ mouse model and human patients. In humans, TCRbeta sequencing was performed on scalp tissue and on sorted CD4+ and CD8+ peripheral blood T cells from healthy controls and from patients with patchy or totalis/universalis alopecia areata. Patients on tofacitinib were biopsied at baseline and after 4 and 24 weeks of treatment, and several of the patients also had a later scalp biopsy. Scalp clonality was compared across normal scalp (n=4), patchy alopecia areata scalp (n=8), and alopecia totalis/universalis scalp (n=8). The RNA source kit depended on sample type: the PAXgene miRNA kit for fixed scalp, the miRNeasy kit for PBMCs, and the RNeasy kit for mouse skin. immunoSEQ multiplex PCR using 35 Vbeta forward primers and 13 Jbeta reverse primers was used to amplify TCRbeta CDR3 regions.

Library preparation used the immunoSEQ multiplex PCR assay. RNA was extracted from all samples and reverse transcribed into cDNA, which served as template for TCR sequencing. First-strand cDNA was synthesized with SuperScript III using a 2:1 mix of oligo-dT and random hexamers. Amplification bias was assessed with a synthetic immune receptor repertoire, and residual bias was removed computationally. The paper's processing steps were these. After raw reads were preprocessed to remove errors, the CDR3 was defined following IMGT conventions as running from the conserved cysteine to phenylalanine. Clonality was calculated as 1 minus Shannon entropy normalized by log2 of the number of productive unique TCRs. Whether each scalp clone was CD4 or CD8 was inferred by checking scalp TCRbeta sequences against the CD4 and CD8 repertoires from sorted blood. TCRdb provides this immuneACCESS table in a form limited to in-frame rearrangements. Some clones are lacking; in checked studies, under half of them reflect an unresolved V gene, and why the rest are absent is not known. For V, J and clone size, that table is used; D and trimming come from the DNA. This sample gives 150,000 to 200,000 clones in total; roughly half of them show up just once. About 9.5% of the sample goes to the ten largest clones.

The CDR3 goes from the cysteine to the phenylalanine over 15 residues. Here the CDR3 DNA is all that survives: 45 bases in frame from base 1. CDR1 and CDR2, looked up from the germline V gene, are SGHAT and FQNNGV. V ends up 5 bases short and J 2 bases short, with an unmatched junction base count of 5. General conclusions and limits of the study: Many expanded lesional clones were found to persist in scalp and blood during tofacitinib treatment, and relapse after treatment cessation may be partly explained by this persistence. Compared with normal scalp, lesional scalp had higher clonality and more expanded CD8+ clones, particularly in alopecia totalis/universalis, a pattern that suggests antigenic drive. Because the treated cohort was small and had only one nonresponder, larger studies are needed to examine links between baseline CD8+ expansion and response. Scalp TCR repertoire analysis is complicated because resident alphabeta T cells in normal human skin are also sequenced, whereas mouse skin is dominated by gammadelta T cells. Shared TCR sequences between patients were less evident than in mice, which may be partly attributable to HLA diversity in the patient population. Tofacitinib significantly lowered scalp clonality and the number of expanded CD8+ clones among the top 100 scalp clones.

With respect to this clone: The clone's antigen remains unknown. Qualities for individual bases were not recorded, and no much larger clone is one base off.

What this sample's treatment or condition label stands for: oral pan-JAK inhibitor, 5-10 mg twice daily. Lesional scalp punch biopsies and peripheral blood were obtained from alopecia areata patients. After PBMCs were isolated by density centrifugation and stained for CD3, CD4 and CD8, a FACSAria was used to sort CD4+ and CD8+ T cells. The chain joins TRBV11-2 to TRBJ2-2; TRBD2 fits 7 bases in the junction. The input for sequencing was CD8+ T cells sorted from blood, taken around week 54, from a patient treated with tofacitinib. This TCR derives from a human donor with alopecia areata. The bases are TGTGCCAGCAGCCCGGGACTATTCAACACCGGGGAGCTGTTTTTT. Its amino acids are CASSPGLFNTGELFF.